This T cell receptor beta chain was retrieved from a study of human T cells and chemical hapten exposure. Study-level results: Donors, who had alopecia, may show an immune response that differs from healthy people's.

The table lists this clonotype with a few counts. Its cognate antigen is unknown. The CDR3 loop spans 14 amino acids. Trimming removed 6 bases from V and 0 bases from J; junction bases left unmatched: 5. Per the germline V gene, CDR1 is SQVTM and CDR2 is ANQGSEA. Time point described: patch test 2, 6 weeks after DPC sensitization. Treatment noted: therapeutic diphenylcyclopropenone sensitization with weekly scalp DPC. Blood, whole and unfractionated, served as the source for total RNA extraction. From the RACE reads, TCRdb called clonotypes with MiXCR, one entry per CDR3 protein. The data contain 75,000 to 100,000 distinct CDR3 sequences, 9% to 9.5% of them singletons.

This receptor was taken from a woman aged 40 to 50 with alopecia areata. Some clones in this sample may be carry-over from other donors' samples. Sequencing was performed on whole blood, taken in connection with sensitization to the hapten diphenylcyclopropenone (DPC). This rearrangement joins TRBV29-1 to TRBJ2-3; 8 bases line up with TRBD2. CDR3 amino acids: CSVLPSGSTDTQYF. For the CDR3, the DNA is TGCAGCGTGTTACCTAGCGGGAGCACAGATACGCAGTATTTT.